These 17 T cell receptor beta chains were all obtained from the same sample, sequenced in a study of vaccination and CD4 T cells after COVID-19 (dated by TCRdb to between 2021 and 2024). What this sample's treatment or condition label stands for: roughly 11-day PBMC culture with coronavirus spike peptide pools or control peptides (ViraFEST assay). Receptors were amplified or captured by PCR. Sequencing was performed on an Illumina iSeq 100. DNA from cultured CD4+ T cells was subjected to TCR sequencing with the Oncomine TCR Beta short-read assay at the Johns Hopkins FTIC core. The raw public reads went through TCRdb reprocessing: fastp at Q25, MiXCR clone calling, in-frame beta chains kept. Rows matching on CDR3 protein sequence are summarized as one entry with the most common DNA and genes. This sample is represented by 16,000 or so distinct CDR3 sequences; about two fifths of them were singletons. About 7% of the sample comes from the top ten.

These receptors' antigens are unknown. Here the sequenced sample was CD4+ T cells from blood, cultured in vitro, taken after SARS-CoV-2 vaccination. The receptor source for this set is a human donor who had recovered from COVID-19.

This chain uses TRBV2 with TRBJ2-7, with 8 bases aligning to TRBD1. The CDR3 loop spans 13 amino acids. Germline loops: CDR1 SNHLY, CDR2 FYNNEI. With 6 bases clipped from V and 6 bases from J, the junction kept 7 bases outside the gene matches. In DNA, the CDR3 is TGTGCCAGCAGCACAAGGACAGGGACCGAGCAGTACTTC. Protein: CASSTRTGTEQYF.

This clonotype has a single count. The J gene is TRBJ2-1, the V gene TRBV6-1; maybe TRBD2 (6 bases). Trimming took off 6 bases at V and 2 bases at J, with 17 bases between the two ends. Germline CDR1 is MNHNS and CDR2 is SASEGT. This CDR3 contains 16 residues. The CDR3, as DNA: TGTGCCAGCAGACTTGAATCTAGCGCTACCTACAATGAGCAGTTCTTC. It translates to CASRLESSATYNEQFF.

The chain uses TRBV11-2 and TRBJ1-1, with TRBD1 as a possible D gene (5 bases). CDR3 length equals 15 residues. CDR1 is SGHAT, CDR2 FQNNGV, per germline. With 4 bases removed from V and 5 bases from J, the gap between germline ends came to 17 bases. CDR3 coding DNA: TGTGCCAGCAGCTCCTACGGGGGAGTAGGGACTGAAGCTTTCTTT. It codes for CASSSYGGVGTEAFF.

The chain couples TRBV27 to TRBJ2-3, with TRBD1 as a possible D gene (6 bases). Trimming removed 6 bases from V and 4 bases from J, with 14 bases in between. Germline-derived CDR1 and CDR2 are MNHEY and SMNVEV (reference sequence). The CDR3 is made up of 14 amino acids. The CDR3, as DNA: TGTGCCAGCAGACTGAGGGGGTCCCCAGATACGCAGTATTTT. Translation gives CASRLRGSPDTQYF.

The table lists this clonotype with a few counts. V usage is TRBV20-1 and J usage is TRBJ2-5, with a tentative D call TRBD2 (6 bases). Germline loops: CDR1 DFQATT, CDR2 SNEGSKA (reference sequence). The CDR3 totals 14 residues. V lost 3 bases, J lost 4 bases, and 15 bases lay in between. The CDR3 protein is CSASPRERVETQYF. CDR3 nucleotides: TGCAGTGCTAGTCCTCGGGAGCGGGTAGAGACCCAGTACTTC.

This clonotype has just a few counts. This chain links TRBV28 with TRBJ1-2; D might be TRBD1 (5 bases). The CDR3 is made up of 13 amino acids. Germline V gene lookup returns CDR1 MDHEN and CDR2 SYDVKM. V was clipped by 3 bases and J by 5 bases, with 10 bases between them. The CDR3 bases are TGTGCCAGCAGTTTGGGGCAGGGATATGGCTACACCTTC. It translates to CASSLGQGYGYTF.

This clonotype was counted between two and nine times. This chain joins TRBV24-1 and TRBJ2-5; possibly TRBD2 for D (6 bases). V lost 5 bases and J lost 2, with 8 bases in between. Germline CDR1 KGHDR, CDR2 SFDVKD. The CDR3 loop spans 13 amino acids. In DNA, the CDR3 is TGTGCCACCAGTGTAAGCGGGCAAGAGACCCAGTACTTC. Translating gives CATSVSGQETQYF.

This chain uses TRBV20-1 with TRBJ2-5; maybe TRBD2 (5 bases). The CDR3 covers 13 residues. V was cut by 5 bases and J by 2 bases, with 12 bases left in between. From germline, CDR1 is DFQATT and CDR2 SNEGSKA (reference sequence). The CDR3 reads CSAPLEGQETQYF. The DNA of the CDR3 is TGCAGTGCTCCTCTCGAGGGTCAAGAGACCCAGTACTTC.

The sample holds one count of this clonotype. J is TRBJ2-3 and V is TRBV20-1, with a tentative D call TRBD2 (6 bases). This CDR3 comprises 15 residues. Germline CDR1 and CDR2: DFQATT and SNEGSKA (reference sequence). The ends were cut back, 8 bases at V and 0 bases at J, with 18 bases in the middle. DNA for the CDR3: TGCAGTCAGGCGGGATCGGTACCTAGCACAGATACGCAGTATTTT. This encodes CSQAGSVPSTDTQYF.

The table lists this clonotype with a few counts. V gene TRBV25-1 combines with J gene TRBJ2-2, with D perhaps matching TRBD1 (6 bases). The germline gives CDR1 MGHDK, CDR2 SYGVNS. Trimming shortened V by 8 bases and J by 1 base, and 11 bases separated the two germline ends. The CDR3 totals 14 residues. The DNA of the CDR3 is TGTGCCAGCGTCGACAGGAGGAACACCGGGGAGCTGTTTTTT. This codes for CASVDRRNTGELFF.

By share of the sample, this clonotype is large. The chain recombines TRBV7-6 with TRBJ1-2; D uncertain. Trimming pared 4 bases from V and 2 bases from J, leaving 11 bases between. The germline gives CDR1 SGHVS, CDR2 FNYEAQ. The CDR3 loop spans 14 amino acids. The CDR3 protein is CASSSEGRNYGYTF. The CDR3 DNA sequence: TGTGCCAGCAGCTCCGAGGGCCGAAACTATGGCTACACCTTC. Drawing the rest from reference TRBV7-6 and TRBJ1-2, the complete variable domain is GAGVSQSPRYKVTKRGQDVALRCDPISGHVSLYWYRQALGQGPEFLTYFNYEAQQDKSGLPNDRFSAERPEGSISTLTIQRTEQRDSAMYRCASSSEGRNYGYTFGSGTRLTVV.

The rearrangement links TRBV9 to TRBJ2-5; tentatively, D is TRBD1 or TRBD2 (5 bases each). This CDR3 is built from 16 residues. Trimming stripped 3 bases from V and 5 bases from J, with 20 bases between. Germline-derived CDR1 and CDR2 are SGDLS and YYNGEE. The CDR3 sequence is CASSGYGTKRPETQYF. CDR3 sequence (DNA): TGTGCCAGCAGCGGTTACGGGACCAAAAGGCCGGAGACCCAGTACTTC.

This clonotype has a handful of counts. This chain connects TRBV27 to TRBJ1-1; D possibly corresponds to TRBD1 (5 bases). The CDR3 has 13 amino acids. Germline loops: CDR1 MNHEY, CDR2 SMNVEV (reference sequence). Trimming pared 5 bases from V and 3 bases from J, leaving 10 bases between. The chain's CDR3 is CASSRQTYTEAFF. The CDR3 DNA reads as TGTGCCAGCAGTAGACAGACTTACACTGAAGCTTTCTTT.

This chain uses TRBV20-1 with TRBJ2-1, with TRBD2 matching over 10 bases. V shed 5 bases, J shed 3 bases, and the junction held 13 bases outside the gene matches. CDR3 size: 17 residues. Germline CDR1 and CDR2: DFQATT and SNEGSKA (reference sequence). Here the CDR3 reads CSAQIRGGTSDYNEQFF. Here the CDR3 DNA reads TGCAGTGCTCAGATAAGAGGTGGGACTAGCGACTACAATGAGCAGTTCTTC.

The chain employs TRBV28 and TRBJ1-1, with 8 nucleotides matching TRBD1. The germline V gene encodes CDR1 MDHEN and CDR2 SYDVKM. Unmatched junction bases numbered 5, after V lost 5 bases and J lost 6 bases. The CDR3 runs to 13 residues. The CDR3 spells CASSAQGASEAFF. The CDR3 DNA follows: TGTGCCAGCAGTGCTCAGGGGGCGTCTGAAGCTTTCTTT.

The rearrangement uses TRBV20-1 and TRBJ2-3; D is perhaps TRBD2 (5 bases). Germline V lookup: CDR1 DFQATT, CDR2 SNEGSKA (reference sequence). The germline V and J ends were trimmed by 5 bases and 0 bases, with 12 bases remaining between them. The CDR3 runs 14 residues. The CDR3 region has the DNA TGCAGTGCTCGGACTCACACCAGCACAGATACGCAGTATTTT. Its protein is CSARTHTSTDTQYF.

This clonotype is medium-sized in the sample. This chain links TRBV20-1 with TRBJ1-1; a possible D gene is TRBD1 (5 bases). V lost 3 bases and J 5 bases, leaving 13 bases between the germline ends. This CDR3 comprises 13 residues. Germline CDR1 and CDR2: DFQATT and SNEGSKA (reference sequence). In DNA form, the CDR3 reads TGCAGTGCTAGCCCCCAGGGCTTTACTGAAGCTTTCTTT. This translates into CSASPQGFTEAFF.